This record concerns one TCR beta chain sequence. Its antigen is undetermined. Time point here: pretreatment peripheral blood. The protocol was immunoSEQ multiplex PCR, while the TCRdb copy is restricted to in-frame clones and leaves out a portion. The sample holds around 92,000 clones, 89% seen once. The CDR3 has 15 residues. Germline V CDR1 and CDR2: MGHDK, SYGVNS. V lost 4 bases to trimming and J lost 5 bases, with 17 bases between them. This sample was taken from a study of PD-L1 blockade in urothelial cancer. Study information: The analyses of blood took place 3 weeks (second dose) and 6 weeks after treatment start. Study results and limitations: Larger 3-week expansion of tumor-associated blood clones was seen in durable-benefit patients.

The sequence derives from a woman aged 80 or over with urothelial cancer. This chain connects TRBV25-1 to TRBJ1-1; D might be TRBD1 (5 bases). The sequences come from PBMCs, collected around atezolizumab (anti-PD-L1) treatment. In DNA, the CDR3 is TGTGCCAGCAGTGGTGACAGTTACGGTGGGACTGAAGCTTTCTTT. It codes for CASSGDSYGGTEAFF.